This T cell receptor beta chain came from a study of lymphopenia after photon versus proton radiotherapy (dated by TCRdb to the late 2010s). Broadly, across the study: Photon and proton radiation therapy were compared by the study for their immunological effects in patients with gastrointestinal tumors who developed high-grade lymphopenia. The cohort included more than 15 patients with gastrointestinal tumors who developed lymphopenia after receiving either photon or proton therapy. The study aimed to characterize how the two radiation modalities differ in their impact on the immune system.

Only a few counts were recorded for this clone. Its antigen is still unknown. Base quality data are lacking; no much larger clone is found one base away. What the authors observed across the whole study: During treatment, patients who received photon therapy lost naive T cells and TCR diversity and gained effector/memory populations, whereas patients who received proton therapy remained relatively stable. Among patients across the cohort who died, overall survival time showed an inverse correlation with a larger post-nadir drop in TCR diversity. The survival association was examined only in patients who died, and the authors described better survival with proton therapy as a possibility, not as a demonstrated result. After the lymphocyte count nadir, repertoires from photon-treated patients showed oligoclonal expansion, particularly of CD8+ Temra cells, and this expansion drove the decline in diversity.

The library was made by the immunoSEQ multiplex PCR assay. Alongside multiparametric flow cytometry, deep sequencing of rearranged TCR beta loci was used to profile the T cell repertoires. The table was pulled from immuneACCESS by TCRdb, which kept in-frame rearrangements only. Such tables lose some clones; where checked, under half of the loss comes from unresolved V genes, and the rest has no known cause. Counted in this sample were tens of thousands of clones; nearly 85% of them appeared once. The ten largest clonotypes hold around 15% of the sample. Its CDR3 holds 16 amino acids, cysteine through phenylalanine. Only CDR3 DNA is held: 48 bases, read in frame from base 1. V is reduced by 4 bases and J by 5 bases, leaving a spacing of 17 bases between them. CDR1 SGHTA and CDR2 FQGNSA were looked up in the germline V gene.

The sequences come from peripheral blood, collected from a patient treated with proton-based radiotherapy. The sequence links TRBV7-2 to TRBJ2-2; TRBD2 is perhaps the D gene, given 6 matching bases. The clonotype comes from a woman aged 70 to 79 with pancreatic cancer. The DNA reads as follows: TGTGCCAGCAGCTACACCTCGGGAGTAACTACCGGGGAGCTGTTTTTT. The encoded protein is CASSYTSGVTTGELFF.